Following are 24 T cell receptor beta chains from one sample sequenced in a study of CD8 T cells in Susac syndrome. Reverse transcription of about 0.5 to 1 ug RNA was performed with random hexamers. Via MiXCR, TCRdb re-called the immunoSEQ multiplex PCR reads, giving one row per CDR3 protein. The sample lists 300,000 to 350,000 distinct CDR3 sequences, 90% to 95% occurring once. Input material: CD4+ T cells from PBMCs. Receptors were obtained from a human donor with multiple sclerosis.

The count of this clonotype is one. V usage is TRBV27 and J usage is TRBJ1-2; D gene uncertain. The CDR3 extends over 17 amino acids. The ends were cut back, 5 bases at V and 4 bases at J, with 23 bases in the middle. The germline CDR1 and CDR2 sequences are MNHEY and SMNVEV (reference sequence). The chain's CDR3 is CASSRLYRSGSSYGYTF. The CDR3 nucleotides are TGTGCCAGCAGTCGCTTATACCGCAGTGGGTCCTCCTATGGCTACACCTTC.

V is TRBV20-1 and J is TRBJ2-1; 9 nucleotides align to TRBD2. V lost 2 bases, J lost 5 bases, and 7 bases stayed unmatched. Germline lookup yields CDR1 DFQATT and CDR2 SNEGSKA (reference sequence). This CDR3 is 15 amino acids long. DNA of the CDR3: TGCAGTGCTAGAAGGCTAGCGGGACCAAACAATGAGCAGTTCTTC. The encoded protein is CSARRLAGPNNEQFF.

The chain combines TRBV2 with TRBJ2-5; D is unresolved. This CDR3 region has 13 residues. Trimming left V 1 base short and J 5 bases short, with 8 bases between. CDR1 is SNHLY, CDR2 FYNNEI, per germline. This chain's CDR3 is CASSEGRLETQYF. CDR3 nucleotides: TGTGCCAGCAGTGAAGGTAGATTGGAGACCCAGTACTTC.

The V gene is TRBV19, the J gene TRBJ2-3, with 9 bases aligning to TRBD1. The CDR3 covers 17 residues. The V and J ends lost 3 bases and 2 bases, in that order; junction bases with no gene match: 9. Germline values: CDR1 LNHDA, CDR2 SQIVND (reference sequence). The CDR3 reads CASSIPGTGSFTDTQYF. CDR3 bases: TGTGCCAGTAGTATCCCCGGGACAGGGTCCTTCACAGATACGCAGTATTTT.

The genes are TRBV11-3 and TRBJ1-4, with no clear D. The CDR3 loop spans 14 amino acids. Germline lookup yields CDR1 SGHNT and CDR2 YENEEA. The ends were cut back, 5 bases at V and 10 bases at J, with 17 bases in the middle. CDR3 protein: CASSPRPRDGKLFF. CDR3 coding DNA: TGTGCCAGCAGCCCTCGACCCCGCGATGGAAAACTGTTTTTT.

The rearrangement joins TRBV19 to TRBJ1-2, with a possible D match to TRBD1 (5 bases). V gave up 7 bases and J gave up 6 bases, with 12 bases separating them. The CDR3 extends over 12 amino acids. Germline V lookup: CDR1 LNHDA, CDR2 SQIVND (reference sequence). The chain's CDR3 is CASKDRLDGYTF. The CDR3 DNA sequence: TGTGCCAGTAAAGACAGACTAGATGGCTACACCTTC.

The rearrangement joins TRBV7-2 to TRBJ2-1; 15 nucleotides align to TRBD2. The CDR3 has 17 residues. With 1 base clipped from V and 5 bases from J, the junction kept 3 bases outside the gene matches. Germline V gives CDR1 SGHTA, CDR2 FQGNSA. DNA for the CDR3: TGTGCCAGCAGCTTAGGGGGACTAGCGGGGGGCAACAATGAGCAGTTCTTC. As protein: CASSLGGLAGGNNEQFF.

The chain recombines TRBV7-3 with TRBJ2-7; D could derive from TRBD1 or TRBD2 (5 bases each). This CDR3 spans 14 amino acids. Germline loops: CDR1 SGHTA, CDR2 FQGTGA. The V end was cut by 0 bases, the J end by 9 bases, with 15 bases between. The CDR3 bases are TGTGCCAGCAGCTTAACTTCAGGACAAGGGAGGCAGTACTTC. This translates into CASSLTSGQGRQYF.

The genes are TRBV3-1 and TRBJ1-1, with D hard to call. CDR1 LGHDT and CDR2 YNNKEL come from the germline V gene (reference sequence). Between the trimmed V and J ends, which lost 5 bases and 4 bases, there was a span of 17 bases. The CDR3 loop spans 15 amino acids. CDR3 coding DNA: TGTGCCAGCAGCTCGCGCGGACGGAAACTCACTGAAGCTTTCTTT. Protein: CASSSRGRKLTEAFF.

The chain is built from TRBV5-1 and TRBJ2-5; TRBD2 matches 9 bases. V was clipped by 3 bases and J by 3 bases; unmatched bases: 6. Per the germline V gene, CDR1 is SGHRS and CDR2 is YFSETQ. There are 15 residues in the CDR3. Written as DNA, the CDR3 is TGCGCCAGCAGCTCTATAGCGGGAGCGGAAGAGACCCAGTACTTC. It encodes CASSSIAGAEETQYF.

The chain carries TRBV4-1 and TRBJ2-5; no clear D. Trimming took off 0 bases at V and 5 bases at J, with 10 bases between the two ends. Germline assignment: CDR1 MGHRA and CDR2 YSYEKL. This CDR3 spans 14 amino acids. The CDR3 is CASSQESRRETQYF. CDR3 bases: TGCGCCAGCAGCCAAGAATCCAGACGGGAGACCCAGTACTTC.

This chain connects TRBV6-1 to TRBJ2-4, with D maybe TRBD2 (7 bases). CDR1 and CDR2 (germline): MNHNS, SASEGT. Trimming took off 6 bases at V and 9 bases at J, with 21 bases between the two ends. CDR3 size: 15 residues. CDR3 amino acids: CASSPNRAGVGIQYF. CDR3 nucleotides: TGTGCCAGCAGCCCGAACAGGGCGGGAGTTGGCATTCAGTACTTC.

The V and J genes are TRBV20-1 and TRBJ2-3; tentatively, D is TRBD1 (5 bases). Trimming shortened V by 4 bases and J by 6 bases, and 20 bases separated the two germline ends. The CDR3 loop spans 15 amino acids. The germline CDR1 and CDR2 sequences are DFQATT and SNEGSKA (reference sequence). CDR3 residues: CSATGPWGSADTQYF. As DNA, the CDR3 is TGCAGTGCTACCGGACCCTGGGGCTCGGCGGATACGCAGTATTTT.

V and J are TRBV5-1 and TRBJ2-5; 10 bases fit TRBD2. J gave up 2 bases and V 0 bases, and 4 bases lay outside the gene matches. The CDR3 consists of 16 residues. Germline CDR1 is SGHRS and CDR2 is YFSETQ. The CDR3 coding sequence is TGCGCCAGCAGCTTGGCGCCAGCGGGGGGGCAAGAGACCCAGTACTTC. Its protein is CASSLAPAGGQETQYF.

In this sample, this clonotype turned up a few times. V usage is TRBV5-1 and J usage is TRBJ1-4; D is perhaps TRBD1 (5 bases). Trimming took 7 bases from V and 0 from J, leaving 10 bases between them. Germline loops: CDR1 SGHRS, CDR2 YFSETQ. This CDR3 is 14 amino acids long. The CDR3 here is CASGLGATNEKLFF. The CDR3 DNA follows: TGCGCCAGCGGTTTAGGGGCAACTAATGAAAAACTGTTTTTT.

CDR3 in DNA: TGCAGCGTTGACGAGAGGTTGGGGAATGAGCAGTTCTTC. Residues: CSVDERLGNEQFF. The chain has TRBV29-1 and TRBJ2-1; D gene uncertain. Germline V gives CDR1 SQVTM, CDR2 ANQGSEA. Trimming cost V 3 bases and J 7 bases, with 13 bases left between them. The CDR3 contains 13 residues.

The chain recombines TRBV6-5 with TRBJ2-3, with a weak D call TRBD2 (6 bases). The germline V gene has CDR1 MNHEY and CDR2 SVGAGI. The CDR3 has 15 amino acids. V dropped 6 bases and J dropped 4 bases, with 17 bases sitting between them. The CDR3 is CASRSANGEADTQYF. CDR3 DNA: TGTGCCAGCAGATCCGCCAATGGGGAGGCAGATACGCAGTATTTT.

The CDR3 loop is CASSLTTGWLAGRTDTQYF. CDR3 DNA sequence: TGTGCCAGCAGCCTGACGACTGGTTGGCTAGCGGGACGCACAGATACGCAGTATTTT. The gene calls are TRBV7-9 and TRBJ2-3; 9 bases match TRBD2. The CDR3 is 19 amino acids. V shed 5 bases and J 1 base; nucleotides not matched to a gene: 16. Germline values: CDR1 SEHNR, CDR2 FQNEAQ (reference sequence).

CDR3 coding DNA: TGTGCCAGCAGCAAAAGCTTTTTCTCGCGGGGGCCTTGGCCCAATCAGCCCCAGCATTTT. Amino acid sequence: CASSKSFFSRGPWPNQPQHF. The chain combines TRBV21-1 with TRBJ1-5; the DNA was not compared with TRBD1, the D call given in the table. TRBV21-1 has pseudogene status. CDR3 length equals 20 residues.

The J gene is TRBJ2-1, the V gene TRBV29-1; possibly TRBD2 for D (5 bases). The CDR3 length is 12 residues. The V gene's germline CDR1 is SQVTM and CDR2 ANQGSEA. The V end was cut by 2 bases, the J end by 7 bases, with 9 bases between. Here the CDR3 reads CSVELGVNEQFF. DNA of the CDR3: TGCAGCGTTGAATTGGGAGTAAATGAGCAGTTCTTC.

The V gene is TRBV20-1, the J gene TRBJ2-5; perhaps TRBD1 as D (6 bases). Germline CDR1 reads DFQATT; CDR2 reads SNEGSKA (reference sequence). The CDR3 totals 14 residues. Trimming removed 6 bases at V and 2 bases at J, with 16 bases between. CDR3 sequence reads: CSAAVGAEQETQYF. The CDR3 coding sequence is TGCAGTGCCGCCGTGGGGGCGGAGCAAGAGACCCAGTACTTC.

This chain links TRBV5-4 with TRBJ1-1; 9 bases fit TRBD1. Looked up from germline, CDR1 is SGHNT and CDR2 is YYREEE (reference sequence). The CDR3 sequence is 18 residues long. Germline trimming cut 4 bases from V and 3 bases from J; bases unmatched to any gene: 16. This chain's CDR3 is CASSRLTGGILWHTEAFF. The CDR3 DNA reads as TGTGCCAGCAGCCGCCTAACAGGGGGCATACTGTGGCACACTGAAGCTTTCTTT.

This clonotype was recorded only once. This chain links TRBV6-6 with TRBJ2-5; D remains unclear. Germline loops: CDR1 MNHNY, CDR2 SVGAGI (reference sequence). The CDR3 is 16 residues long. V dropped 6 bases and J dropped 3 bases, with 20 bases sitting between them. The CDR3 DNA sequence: TGTGCCAGCAGCTATCCCCCTCCGGGTCCTAAAGAGACCCAGTACTTC. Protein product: CASSYPPPGPKETQYF.

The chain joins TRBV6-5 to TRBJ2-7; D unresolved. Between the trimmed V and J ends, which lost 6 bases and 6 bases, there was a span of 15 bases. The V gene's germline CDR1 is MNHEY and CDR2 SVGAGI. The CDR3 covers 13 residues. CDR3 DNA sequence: TGTGCCAGCAGGCCAAACCCCGAGCGCGAGCAGTACTTC. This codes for CASRPNPEREQYF.